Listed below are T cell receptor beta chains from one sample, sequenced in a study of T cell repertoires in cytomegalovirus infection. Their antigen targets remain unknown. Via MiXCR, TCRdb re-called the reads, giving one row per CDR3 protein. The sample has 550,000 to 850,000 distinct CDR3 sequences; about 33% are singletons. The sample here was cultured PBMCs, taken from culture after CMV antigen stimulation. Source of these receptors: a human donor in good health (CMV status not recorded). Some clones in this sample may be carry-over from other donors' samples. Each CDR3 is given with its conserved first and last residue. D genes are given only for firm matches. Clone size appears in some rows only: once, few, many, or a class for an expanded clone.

CASSLESPYEQYF	TGTGCCAGCAGCTTGGAGAGTCCCTACGAGCAGTACTTC	-	TRBJ2-7	-	TRBV7-9
CASSDGASGGGTQYF	TGTGCCAGCAGCGATGGGGCTAGCGGGGGAGGGACCCAGTACTTC	TRBD2	TRBJ2-5	-	TRBV2
CASLAGGPYEQYF	TGTGCCAGCCTTGCGGGGGGTCCTTACGAGCAGTACTTC	TRBD2	TRBJ2-7	-	TRBV28
CASSLGTGYRNQPQHF	TGTGCCAGCAGCTTAGGGACAGGGTATCGCAATCAGCCCCAGCATTTT	TRBD1	TRBJ1-5	many	TRBV7-2
CATRAGNTEAFF	TGTGCCACCCGGGCGGGGAACACTGAAGCTTTCTTT	-	TRBJ1-1	-	TRBV19
CASSLAAPLYEQYF	TGTGCCAGCAGCTTAGCGGCTCCGCTCTACGAGCAGTACTTC	-	TRBJ2-7	-	TRBV11-2
CASSRDRVNQPQHF	TGTGCCAGCAGCCGGGACAGGGTCAATCAGCCCCAGCATTTT	TRBD1	TRBJ1-5	many	TRBV12-3/TRBV12-4
CASRLTEAVTYNEQFF	TGTGCCAGCAGGCTAACAGAAGCCGTTACATACAATGAGCAGTTCTTC	-	TRBJ2-1	few	TRBV6-5
CAISEAQRGTGDSPLHF	TGTGCCATCAGTGAAGCTCAGCGCGGGACAGGGGATTCACCCCTCCACTTT	TRBD1	TRBJ1-6	once	TRBV10-3
CASSDPMGGFQPQHF	TGTGCCAGCAGTGACCCTATGGGGGGGTTTCAGCCCCAGCATTTT	-	TRBJ1-5	-	TRBV6-2/TRBV6-3
CASSHTGDYGYTF	TGTGCCAGCAGCCATACAGGGGATTACGGCTACACCTTC	TRBD1	TRBJ1-2	-	TRBV5-4
CASSPPSGSLHNEQFF	TGTGCCAGCTCACCACCTAGCGGGAGCCTTCACAATGAGCAGTTCTTC	TRBD2	TRBJ2-1	-	TRBV18
CASRTNTRNHREQYF	TGTGCCAGCAGAACTAACACCCGGAACCATCGCGAGCAGTACTTC	-	TRBJ2-7	few	TRBV6-2/TRBV6-3
CASSWGLAGPQDQYF	TGTGCCAGCAGTTGGGGGCTAGCGGGGCCCCAGGACCAGTACTTC	TRBD2	TRBJ2-5	-	TRBV2
CASSLGTNSYNEQFF	TGTGCCAGCAGCTTGGGGACTAACTCCTACAATGAGCAGTTCTTC	TRBD2	TRBJ2-1	many	TRBV7-2
CASSSQMGVAKNIQYF	TGTGCCAGCAGCTCCCAAATGGGAGTAGCCAAAAACATTCAGTACTTC	-	TRBJ2-4	-	TRBV7-2